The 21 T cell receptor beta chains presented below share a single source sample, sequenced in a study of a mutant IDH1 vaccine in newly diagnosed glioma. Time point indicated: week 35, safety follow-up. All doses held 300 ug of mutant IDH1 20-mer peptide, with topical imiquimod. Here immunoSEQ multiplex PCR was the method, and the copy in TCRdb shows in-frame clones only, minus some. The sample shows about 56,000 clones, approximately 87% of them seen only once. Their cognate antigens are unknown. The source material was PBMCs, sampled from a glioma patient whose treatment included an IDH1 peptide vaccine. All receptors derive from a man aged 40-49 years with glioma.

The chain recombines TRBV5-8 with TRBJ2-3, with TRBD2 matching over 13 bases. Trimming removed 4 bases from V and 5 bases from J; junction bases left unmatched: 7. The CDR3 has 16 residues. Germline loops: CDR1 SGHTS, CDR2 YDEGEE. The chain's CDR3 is CASSAGLAGSVDTQYF. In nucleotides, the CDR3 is TGTGCCAGCAGCGCGGGACTAGCGGGATCTGTAGATACGCAGTATTTT.

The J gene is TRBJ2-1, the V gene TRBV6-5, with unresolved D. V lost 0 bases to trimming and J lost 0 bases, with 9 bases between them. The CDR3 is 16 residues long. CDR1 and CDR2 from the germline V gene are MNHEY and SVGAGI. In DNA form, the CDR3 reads TGTGCCAGCAGTTACTCCCTCTATAGCTCCTACAATGAGCAGTTCTTC. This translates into CASSYSLYSSYNEQFF.

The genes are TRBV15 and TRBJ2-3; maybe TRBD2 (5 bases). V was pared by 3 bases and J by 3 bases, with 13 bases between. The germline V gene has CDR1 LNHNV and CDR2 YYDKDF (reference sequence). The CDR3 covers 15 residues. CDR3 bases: TGTGCCACCAGCAGCACGGGATTCGGTACAGATACGCAGTATTTT. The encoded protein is CATSSTGFGTDTQYF.

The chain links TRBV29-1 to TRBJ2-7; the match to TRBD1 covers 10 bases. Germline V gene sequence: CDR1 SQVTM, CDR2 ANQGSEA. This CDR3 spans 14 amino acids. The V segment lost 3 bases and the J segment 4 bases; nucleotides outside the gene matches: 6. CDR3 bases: TGCAGCGTTGACTCGGGACAGGGGTTTTACGAGCAGTACTTC. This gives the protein CSVDSGQGFYEQYF.

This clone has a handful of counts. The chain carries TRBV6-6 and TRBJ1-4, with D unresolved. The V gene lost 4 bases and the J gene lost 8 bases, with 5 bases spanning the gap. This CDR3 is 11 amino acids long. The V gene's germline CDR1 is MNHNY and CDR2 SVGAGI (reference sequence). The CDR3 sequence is CASSLEEKLFF. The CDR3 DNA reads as TGTGCCAGCAGTTTAGAAGAAAAACTGTTTTTT.

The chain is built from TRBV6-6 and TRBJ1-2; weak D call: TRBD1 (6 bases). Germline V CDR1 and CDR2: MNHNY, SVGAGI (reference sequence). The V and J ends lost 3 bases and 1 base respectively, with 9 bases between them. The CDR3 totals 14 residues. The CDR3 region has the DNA TGTGCCAGCAGTTATGGGGGCCTTAACTATGGCTACACCTTC. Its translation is CASSYGGLNYGYTF.

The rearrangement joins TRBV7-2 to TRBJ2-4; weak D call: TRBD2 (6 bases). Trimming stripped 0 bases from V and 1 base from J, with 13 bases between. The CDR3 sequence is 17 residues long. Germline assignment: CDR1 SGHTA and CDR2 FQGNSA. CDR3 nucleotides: TGTGCCAGCAGCTTAGCCACCGGACGGGGGGCCAAAAACATTCAGTACTTC. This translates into CASSLATGRGAKNIQYF.

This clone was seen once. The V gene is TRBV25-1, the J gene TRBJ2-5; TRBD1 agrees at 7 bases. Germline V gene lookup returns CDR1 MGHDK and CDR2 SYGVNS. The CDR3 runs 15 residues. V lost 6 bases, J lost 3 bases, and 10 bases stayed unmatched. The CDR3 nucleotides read TGTGCCAGCAGCCCCCGGACAGGCTGGGAAGAGACCCAGTACTTC. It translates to CASSPRTGWEETQYF.

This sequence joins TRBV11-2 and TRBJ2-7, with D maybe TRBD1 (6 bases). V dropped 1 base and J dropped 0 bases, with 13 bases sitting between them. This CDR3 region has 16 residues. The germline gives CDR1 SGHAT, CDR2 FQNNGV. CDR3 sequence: CASSLGQGYSSYEQYF. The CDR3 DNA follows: TGTGCCAGCAGCTTAGGGCAGGGGTACAGCTCCTACGAGCAGTACTTC.

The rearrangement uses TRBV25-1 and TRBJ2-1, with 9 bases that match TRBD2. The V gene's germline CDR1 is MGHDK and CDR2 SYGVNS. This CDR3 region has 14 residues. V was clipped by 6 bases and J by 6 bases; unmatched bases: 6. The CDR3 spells CASRTLAGRNEQFF. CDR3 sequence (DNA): TGTGCCAGCAGGACACTAGCGGGCCGCAATGAGCAGTTCTTC.

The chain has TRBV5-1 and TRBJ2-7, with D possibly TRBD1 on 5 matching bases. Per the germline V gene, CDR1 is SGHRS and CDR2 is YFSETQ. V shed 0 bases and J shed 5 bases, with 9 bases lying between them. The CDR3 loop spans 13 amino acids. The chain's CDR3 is CASSLVDSDEQYF. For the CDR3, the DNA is TGCGCCAGCAGCTTGGTCGACAGTGACGAGCAGTACTTC.

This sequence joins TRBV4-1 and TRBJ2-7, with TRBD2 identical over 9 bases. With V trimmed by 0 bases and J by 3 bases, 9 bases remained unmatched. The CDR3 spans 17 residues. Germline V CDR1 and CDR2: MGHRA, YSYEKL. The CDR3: CASSQDIRREGHYEQYF. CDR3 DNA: TGCGCCAGCAGCCAAGATATTCGGCGGGAGGGACACTACGAGCAGTACTTC.

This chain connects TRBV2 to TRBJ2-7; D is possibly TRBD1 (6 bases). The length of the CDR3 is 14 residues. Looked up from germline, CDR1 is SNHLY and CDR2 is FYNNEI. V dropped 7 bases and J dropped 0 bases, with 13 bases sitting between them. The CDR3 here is CASIHRDNSYEQYF. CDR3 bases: TGTGCCAGCATTCACCGGGACAACTCCTACGAGCAGTACTTC.

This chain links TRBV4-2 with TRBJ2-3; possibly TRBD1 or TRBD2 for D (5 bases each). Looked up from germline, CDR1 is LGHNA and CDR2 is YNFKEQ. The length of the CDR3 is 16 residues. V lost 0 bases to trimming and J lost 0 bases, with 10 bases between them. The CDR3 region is CASSQDLGESTDTQYF. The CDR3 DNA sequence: TGTGCCAGCAGCCAAGATTTGGGGGAGAGCACAGATACGCAGTATTTT.

The CDR3 nucleotides are TGTGCCAGCAGCCTCCTGAGCGGGAGGACAGATACGCAGTATTTT. Protein: CASSLLSGRTDTQYF. J is TRBJ2-3 and V is TRBV5-4; 9 positions match TRBD2. The CDR3 is made up of 15 amino acids. The V and J ends lost 4 bases and 3 bases, in that order; junction bases with no gene match: 6. Germline V CDR1 and CDR2: SGHNT, YYREEE (reference sequence).

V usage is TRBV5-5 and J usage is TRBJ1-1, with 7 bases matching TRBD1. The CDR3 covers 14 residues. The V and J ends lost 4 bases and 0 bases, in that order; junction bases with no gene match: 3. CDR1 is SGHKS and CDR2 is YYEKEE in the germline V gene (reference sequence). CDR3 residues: CASSLQGMNTEAFF. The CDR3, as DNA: TGTGCCAGCAGCCTACAGGGGATGAACACTGAAGCTTTCTTT.

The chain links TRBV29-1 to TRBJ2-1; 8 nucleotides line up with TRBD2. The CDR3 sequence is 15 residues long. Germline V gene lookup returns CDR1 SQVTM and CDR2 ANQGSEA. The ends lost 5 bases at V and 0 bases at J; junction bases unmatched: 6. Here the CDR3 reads CSVPGGKASYNEQFF. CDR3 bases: TGCAGCGTTCCGGGGGGGAAGGCCTCCTACAATGAGCAGTTCTTC.

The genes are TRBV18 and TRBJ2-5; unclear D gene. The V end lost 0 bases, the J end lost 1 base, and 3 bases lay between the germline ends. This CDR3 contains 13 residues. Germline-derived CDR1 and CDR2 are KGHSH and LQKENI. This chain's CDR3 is CASSPPLQETQYF. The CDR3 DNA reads TGTGCCAGCTCACCACCGCTCCAAGAGACCCAGTACTTC.

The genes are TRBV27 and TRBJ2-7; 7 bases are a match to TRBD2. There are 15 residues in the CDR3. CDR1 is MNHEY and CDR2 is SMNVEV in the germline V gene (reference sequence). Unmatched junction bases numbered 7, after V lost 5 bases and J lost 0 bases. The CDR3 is CASSTSDLSSYEQYF. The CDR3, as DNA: TGTGCCAGCAGTACTAGCGACCTAAGCTCCTACGAGCAGTACTTC.

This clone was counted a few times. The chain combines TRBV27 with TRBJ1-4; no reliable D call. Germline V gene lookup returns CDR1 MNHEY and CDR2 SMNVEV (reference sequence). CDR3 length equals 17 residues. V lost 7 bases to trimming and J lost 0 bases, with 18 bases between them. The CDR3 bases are TGTGCCAGCAAACTTTTCGGACGTACAACAACTAATGAAAAACTGTTTTTT. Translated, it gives CASKLFGRTTTNEKLFF.

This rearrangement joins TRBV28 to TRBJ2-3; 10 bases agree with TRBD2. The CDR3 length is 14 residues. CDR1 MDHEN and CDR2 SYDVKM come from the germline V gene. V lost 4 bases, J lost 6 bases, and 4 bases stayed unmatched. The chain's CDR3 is CASSSPGLADTQYF. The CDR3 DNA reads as TGTGCCAGCAGTTCCCCGGGACTAGCGGATACGCAGTATTTT.